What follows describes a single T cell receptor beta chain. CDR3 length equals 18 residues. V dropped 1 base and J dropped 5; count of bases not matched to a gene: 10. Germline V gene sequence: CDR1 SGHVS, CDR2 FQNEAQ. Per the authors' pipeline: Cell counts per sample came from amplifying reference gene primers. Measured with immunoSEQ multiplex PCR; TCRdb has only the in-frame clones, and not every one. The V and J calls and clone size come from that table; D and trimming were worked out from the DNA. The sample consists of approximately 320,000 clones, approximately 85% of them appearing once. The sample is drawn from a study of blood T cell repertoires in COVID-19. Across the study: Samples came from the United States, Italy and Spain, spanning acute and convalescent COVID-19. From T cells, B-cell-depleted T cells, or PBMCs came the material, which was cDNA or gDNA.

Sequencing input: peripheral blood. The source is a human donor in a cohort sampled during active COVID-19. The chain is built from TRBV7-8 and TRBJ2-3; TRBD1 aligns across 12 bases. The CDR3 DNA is TGTGCCAGCAGCTTAGATCCGGGACAGGGGGCTTGGGGAGATACGCAGTATTTT. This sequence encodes CASSLDPGQGAWGDTQYF.